One sample yielded the 20 T cell receptor beta chains listed below, sequenced in a study of cytomegalovirus exposure and HLA in healthy donors. With 60 Vbeta and 13 Jbeta primers, the PCR was carried out. Profiled with immunoSEQ multiplex PCR; TCRdb holds only in-frame clones, not every one. The sample shows fewer than 150,000 clones, 80% of them seen only once. The sequenced sample consisted of PBMCs. All receptors come from a man aged 25 to 45 in good health and CMV-seronegative.

V gene TRBV6-1 combines with J gene TRBJ2-7; 7 bases are shared with TRBD2. Per germline, CDR1 MNHNS and CDR2 SASEGT. The CDR3 consists of 15 residues. Germline trimming cut 0 bases from V and 3 bases from J; bases unmatched to any gene: 5. CDR3 sequence (DNA): TGTGCCAGCAGTGAAGCGGGGCTAGCGGTCTACGAGCAGTACTTC. Its translation is CASSEAGLAVYEQYF.

In regard to this clone: The junction departs from the called germline gene at one end, perhaps through a read error. The V and J genes are TRBV7-9 and TRBJ1-5, with 11 bases lining up with TRBD1. This CDR3 region has 15 residues. Germline assignment: CDR1 SEHNR and CDR2 FQNEAQ (reference sequence). CDR3 sequence (DNA): TGTTCCAGCAGCTTCGGGACAGGGGGGACTCAGCCCCAGCATTTT. Protein sequence: CSSSFGTGGTQPQHF.

Written as DNA, the CDR3 is TGTGCCAGCAGCTCGCGACAGGGGGCGAGAGCCAAAAACATTCAGTACTTC. Translation: CASSSRQGARAKNIQYF. The rearrangement uses TRBV7-2 and TRBJ2-4; 10 positions match TRBD1. Trimming removed 4 bases from V and 0 bases from J; junction bases left unmatched: 6. In germline, CDR1 is SGHTA, CDR2 FQGNSA. The CDR3 is 17 amino acids.

The CDR3 here is CASSVTSGQTYEQYF. CDR3 sequence (DNA): TGTGCCAGCAGTGTGACTTCGGGACAGACCTACGAGCAGTACTTC. The chain couples TRBV6-1 to TRBJ2-7; 7 nucleotides agree with TRBD1. The CDR3 runs 15 residues. CDR1 and CDR2 (germline): MNHNS, SASEGT. Germline trimming cut 4 bases from V and 2 bases from J; bases unmatched to any gene: 8.

The CDR3 DNA follows: TGTGCCAGCAGTTTAAGGACTAGCGGGGACCAGTTCTTC. This gives the protein CASSLRTSGDQFF. The chain uses TRBV28 and TRBJ2-1; 12 positions match TRBD2. The ends lost 2 bases at V and 13 bases at J; junction bases unmatched: 3. Germline loops: CDR1 MDHEN, CDR2 SYDVKM. There are 13 residues in the CDR3.

Worth noting for this clone: This sample includes further DNA sequences coding for the same CDR3. The chain combines TRBV7-9 with TRBJ2-2, with 8 bases aligning to TRBD2. The ends lost 2 bases at V and 1 base at J; junction bases unmatched: 0. The CDR3 totals 15 residues. Per the germline V gene, CDR1 is SEHNR and CDR2 is FQNEAQ (reference sequence). The CDR3 spells CASSLTSGNTGELFF. As DNA, the CDR3 is TGTGCCAGCAGCTTAACTAGCGGGAACACCGGGGAGCTGTTTTTT.

This clone has only a few counts. This rearrangement joins TRBV11-2 to TRBJ2-7; TRBD2 aligns across 11 bases. Germline V gene data show CDR1 as SGHAT and CDR2 as FQNNGV. The CDR3 totals 14 residues. J lost 3 bases, V lost 5 bases, and 3 bases had no gene match. The CDR3 region is CASSVAGGLYEQYF. CDR3 nucleotide sequence: TGTGCCAGCAGCGTAGCGGGAGGGCTCTACGAGCAGTACTTC. Variable domain in full (rest from reference TRBV11-2 and TRBJ2-7): EAGVAQSPRYKIIEKRQSVAFWCNPISGHATLYWYQQILGQGPKLLIQFQNNGVVDDSQLPKDRFSAERLKGVDSTLKIQPAKLEDSAVYLCASSVAGGLYEQYFGPGTRLTVT.

This clone was observed a handful of times. The J gene is TRBJ2-1, the V gene TRBV7-9; TRBD1 might be the D (5 bases). This CDR3 region has 14 residues. Looked up from germline, CDR1 is SEHNR and CDR2 is FQNEAQ (reference sequence). Trimming removed 0 bases from V and 10 bases from J, with 13 bases in between. DNA for the CDR3: TGTGCCAGCAGCTTAGCGCAGGGCTTCTTGGAGCAGTTCTTC. Its translation is CASSLAQGFLEQFF.

The chain is built from TRBV6-1 and TRBJ2-3; D not certain. V lost 5 bases and J 4 bases, leaving 7 bases between the germline ends. The germline CDR1 and CDR2 sequences are MNHNS and SASEGT. The CDR3 is 12 amino acids. CDR3 protein: CASSPYSDTQYF. The DNA of the CDR3 is TGTGCCAGCAGTCCTTACTCAGATACGCAGTATTTT.

This chain links TRBV27 with TRBJ2-4; D is uncertain. Trimming removed 4 bases at V and 0 bases at J, with 10 bases between. CDR3 length: 15 amino acids. Per the germline V gene, CDR1 is MNHEY and CDR2 is SMNVEV (reference sequence). CDR3 sequence (DNA): TGTGCCAGCAGTTCCGTCGTGGCAGCCAAAAACATTCAGTACTTC. It codes for CASSSVVAAKNIQYF.

This clone was picked up a small number of times. J is TRBJ1-2 and V is TRBV4-1, with D perhaps TRBD1 (5 bases). The germline gives CDR1 MGHRA, CDR2 YSYEKL. V gave up 4 bases and J gave up 3 bases, with 12 bases separating them. There are 14 residues in the CDR3. CDR3 in amino acids: CASSRSTGDYGYTF. The CDR3 coding sequence is TGCGCCAGCAGCCGCTCGACGGGGGACTATGGCTACACCTTC.

This chain joins TRBV19 and TRBJ2-6; TRBD2 matches 7 bases. CDR1 and CDR2 from the germline V gene are LNHDA and SQIVND (reference sequence). CDR3 length: 17 amino acids. V was pared by 5 bases and J by 2 bases, with 9 bases of the junction left unmatched. CDR3 DNA sequence: TGTGCCAGTAGTCCCCGTGGGAGGGCAGCTGGGGCCAACGTCCTGACTTTC. Protein product: CASSPRGRAAGANVLTF.

This clone showed up just once. The chain uses TRBV4-2 and TRBJ1-6; TRBD1 aligns across 7 bases. V dropped 0 bases and J dropped 9; count of bases not matched to a gene: 8. The CDR3 extends over 16 amino acids. Germline V gene lookup returns CDR1 LGHNA and CDR2 YNFKEQ. CDR3 coding DNA: TGTGCCAGCAGCCAAGAGGGACAGCGTACCCTTTCACCCCTCCACTTT. Protein sequence: CASSQEGQRTLSPLHF.

The chain couples TRBV27 to TRBJ2-1; 12 nucleotides align to TRBD2. J gave up 9 bases and V 5 bases, and 8 bases lay outside the gene matches. CDR3 size: 15 residues. Germline V gene data show CDR1 as MNHEY and CDR2 as SMNVEV (reference sequence). In nucleotides, the CDR3 is TGTGCCAGCAGTGCCCCTAGCGGGAGGGCCCTTGAGCAGTTCTTC. Translating it yields CASSAPSGRALEQFF.

J is TRBJ1-3 and V is TRBV5-1; no clear D. V lost 4 bases and J 0 bases, leaving 11 bases between the germline ends. Germline V gives CDR1 SGHRS, CDR2 YFSETQ. CDR3 length equals 15 residues. CDR3 coding DNA: TGCGCCAGCAGCCCCCAGGTTTTCTCTGGAAACACCATATATTTT. It yields the protein CASSPQVFSGNTIYF.

The gene calls are TRBV5-1 and TRBJ2-5; 14 bases are a match to TRBD2. The J segment lost 5 bases and the V segment lost 0 bases, leaving 9 bases of the junction unmatched. Germline lookup yields CDR1 SGHRS and CDR2 YFSETQ. The CDR3 runs 18 residues. The CDR3 DNA follows: TGCGCCAGCAGCTTGGCCGCGGGACTAGCGGGAGTAGGTGAGACCCAGTACTTC. This translates into CASSLAAGLAGVGETQYF.

The chain couples TRBV7-2 to TRBJ2-7; D gene uncertain. Per germline, CDR1 SGHTA and CDR2 FQGNSA. The CDR3 contains 14 residues. With 3 bases removed from V and 1 base from J, the gap between germline ends came to 10 bases. CDR3 coding DNA: TGTGCCAGCAGCTTGGGCCTCCGGTCCTACGAGCAGTACTTC. It encodes CASSLGLRSYEQYF.

The chain has TRBV29-1 and TRBJ2-1; tentatively, D is TRBD1 (5 bases). V was cut by 5 bases and J by 1 base, with 12 bases left in between. Germline V gives CDR1 SQVTM, CDR2 ANQGSEA. This CDR3 contains 14 residues. The CDR3 here is CSVRAGSSYNEQFF. CDR3 DNA sequence: TGCAGCGTTAGGGCAGGGTCTTCCTACAATGAGCAGTTCTTC.

In its sample, this clone was seen once. The J gene is TRBJ2-7, the V gene TRBV27, with 12 bases fitting TRBD2. V was pared by 2 bases and J by 4 bases, with 3 bases of the junction left unmatched. CDR1 and CDR2 from the germline V gene are MNHEY and SMNVEV (reference sequence). The CDR3 is made up of 15 amino acids. The CDR3 DNA follows: TGTGCCAGCAGTTTAGGACTAGCGGGGACATACGAGCAGTACTTC. Translation gives CASSLGLAGTYEQYF.

This clone appeared a few times. The chain combines TRBV28 with TRBJ2-3, with D perhaps matching TRBD1 (6 bases). Trimming left V 5 bases short and J 0 bases short, with 15 bases between. Germline-derived CDR1 and CDR2 are MDHEN and SYDVKM. The CDR3 has 16 residues. The CDR3 bases are TGTGCCAGCAGTCTAAGGGGGTGGGGCAGCACAGATACGCAGTATTTT. This translates into CASSLRGWGSTDTQYF.